This paragraph reports one T cell receptor (beta chain). Its ends do not fully match the called genes, so a read error is possible. The data belong to a study of shared clonotypes between healthy human individuals. Per the authors' pipeline: Junction-only immunoSEQ sequences carried no quality scores, so filtering differed. The assay was immunoSEQ multiplex PCR, and TCRdb's table has in-frame clones only and misses some. Clonal size and the V and J genes are those of that table, whereas D and trimming came from the DNA. This table holds a few million clones, just over 90% found once. The CDR3 is 15 amino acids. Germline V lookup: CDR1 SGHTA, CDR2 FQGNSA.

Sequences were obtained from naive CD4+ T cells sorted from blood. This sample's subset: CD45RA+ positively selected. The chain is built from TRBV7-2 and TRBJ2-2; 7 bases agree with TRBD1. The receptor's source is a man aged 18-30 years in good health. The CDR3 DNA sequence: TGTGCTAGCAGCTCCGGGACAGTGGGATCCGGGGAGCTGTTTTTT. The encoded protein is CASSSGTVGSGELFF. Filled out from reference TRBV7-2 and TRBJ2-2, the complete variable domain reads GAGVSQSPSNKVTEKGKDVELRCDPISGHTALYWYRQSLGQGLEFLIYFQGNSAPDKSGLPSDRFSAERTGGSVSTLTIQRTQQEDSAVYLCASSSGTVGSGELFFGEGSRLTVL.